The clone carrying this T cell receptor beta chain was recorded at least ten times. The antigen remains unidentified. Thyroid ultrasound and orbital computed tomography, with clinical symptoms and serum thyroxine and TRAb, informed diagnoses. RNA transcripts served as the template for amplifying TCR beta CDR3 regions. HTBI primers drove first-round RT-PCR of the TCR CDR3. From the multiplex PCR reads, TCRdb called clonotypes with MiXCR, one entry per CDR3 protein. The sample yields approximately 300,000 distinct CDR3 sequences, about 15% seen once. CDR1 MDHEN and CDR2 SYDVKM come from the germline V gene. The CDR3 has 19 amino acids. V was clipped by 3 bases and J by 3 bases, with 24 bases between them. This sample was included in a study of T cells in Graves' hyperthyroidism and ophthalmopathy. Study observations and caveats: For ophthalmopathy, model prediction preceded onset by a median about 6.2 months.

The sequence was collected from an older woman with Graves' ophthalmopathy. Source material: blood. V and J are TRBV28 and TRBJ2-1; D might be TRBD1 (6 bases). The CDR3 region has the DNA TGTGCCAGCAGTTTTGGGCCCGGGACACCCGGGGAAGACTACAATGAGCAGTTCTTC. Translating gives CASSFGPGTPGEDYNEQFF.